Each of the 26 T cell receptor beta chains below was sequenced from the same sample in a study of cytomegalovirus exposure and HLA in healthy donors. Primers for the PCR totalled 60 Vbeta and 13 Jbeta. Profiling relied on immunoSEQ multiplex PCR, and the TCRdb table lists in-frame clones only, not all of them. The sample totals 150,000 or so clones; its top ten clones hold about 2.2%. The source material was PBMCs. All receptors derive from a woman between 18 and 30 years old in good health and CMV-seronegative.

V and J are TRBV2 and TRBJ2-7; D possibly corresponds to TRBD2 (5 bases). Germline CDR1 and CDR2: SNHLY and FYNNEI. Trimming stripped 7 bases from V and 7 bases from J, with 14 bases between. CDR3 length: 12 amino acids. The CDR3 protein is CASIERTGEQYF. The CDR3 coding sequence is TGTGCCAGCATCGAGCGGACGGGGGAGCAGTACTTC. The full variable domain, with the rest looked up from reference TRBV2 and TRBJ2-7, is EPEVTQTPSHQVTQMGQEVILRCVPISNHLYFYWYRQILGQKVEFLVSFYNNEISEKSEIFDDQFSVERPDGSNFTLKIRSTKLEDSAMYFCASIERTGEQYFGPGTRLTVT.

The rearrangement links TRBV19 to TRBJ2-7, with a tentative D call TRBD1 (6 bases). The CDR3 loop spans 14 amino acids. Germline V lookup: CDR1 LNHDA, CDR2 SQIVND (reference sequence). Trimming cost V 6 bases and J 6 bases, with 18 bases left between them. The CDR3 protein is CASRYGTGYGEQYF. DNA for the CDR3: TGTGCCAGTAGATACGGAACAGGGTACGGCGAGCAGTACTTC.

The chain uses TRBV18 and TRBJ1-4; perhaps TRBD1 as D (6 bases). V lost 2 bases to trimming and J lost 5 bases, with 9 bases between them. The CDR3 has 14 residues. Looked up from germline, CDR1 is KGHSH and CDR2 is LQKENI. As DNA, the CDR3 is TGTGCCAGCTCACCAGACAGGACAAATGAAAAACTGTTTTTT. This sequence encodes CASSPDRTNEKLFF.

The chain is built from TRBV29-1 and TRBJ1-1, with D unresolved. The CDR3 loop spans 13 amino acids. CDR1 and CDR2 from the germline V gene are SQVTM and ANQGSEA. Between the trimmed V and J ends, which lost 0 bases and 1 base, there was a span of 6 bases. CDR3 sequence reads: CSVEERRNTEAFF. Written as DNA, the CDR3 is TGCAGCGTTGAAGAGCGGAGGAACACTGAAGCTTTCTTT.

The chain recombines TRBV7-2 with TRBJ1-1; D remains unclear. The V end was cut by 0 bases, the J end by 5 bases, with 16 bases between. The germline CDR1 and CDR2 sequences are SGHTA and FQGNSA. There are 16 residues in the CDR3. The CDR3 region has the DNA TGTGCCAGCAGCTTAGCAACTGGGCGCGGGGAGACTGAAGCTTTCTTT. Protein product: CASSLATGRGETEAFF.

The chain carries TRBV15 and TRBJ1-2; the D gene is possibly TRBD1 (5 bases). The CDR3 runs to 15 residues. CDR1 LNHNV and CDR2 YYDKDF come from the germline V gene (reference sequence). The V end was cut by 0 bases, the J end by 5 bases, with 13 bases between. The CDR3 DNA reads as TGTGCCACCAGCAGAGAGCGCAGGGATGGGTATGGCTACACCTTC. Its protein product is CATSRERRDGYGYTF.

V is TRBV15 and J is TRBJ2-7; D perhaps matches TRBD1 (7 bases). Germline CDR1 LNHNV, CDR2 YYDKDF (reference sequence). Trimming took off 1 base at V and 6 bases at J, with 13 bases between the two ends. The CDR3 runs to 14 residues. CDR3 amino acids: CATSRAGGSSEQYF. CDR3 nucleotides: TGTGCCACCAGCAGAGCAGGGGGGTCGTCCGAGCAGTACTTC.

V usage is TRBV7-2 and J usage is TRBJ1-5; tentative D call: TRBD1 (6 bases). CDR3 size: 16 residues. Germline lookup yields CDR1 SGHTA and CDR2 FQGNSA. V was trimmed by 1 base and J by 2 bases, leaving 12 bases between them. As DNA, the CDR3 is TGTGCCAGCAGCTTAGTTAGGGCAGGGGGCAATCAGCCCCAGCATTTT. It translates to CASSLVRAGGNQPQHF.

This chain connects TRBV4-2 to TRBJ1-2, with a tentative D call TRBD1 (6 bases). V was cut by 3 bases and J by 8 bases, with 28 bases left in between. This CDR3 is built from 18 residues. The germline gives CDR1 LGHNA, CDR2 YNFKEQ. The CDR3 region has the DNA TGTGCCAGCAGCCAGGACAGAACCTCCACCGGGAATCTTAAGGGCTACACCTTC. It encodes CASSQDRTSTGNLKGYTF.

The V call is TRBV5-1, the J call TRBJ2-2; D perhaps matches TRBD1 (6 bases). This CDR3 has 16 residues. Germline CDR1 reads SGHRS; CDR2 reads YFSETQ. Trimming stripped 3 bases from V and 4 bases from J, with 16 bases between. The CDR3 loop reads CASSSGTIVPTGELFF. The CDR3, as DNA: TGCGCCAGCAGCTCGGGGACAATCGTTCCCACCGGGGAGCTGTTTTTT.

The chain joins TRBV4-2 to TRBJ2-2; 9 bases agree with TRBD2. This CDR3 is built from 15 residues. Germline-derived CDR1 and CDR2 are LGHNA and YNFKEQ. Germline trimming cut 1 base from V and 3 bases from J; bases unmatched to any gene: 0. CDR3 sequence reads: CASSQGTSDTGELFF. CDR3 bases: TGTGCCAGCAGCCAAGGGACTAGCGACACCGGGGAGCTGTTTTTT.

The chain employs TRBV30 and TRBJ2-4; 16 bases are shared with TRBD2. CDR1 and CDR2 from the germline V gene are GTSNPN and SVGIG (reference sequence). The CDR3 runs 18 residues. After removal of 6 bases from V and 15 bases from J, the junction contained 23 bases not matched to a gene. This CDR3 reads CACQPTGTSGRAVGGGYF. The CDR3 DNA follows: TGTGCCTGCCAACCCACGGGGACTAGCGGGAGGGCCGTTGGCGGCGGGTACTTC.

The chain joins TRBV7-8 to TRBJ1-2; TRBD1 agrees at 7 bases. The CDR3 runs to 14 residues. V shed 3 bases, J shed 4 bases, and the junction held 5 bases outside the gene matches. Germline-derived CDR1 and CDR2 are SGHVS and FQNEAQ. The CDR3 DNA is TGTGCCAGCAGCTTGACCGGGACAGTCTATGGCTACACCTTC. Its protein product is CASSLTGTVYGYTF.

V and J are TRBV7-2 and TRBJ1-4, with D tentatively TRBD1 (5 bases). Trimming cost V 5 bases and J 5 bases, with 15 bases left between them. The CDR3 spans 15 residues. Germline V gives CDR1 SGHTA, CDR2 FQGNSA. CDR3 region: CASSRFTGMNEKLFF. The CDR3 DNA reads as TGTGCCAGCAGCCGTTTTACAGGAATGAATGAAAAACTGTTTTTT. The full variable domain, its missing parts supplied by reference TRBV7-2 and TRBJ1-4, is GAGVSQSPSNKVTEKGKDVELRCDPISGHTALYWYRQSLGQGLEFLIYFQGNSAPDKSGLPSDRFSAERTGGSVSTLTIQRTQQEDSAVYLCASSRFTGMNEKLFFGSGTQLSVL.

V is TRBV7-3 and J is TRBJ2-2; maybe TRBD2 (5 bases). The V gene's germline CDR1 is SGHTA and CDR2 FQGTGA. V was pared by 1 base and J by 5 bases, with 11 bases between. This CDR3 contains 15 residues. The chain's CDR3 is CASSLNSPGTGELFF. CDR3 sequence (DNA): TGTGCCAGCAGCTTAAATTCTCCGGGGACCGGGGAGCTGTTTTTT.

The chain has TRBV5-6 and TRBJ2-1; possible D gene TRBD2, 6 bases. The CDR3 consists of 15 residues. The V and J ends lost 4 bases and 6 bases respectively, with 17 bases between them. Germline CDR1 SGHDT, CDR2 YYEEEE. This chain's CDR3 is CASSPLPGLGNEQFF. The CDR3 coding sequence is TGTGCCAGCAGCCCCTTACCGGGACTCGGCAATGAGCAGTTCTTC.

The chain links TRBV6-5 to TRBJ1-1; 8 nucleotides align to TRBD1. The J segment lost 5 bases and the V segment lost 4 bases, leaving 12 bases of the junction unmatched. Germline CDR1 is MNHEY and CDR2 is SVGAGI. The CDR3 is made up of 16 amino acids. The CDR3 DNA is TGTGCCAGCAGTTCGCGCTTCAGGGGGCGGGGAACTGAAGCTTTCTTT. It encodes CASSSRFRGRGTEAFF.

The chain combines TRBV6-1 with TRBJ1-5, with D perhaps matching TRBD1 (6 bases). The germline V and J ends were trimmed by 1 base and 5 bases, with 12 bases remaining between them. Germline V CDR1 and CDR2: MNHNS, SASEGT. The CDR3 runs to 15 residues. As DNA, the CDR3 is TGTGCCAGCAGTGAAGTAGGGGCAGGGGATCAGCCCCAGCATTTT. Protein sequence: CASSEVGAGDQPQHF.

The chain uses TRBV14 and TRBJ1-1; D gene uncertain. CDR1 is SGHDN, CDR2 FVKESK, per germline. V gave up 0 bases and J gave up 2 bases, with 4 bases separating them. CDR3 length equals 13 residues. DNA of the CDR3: TGTGCCAGCAGCCAAGAGAGAAACACTGAAGCTTTCTTT. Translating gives CASSQERNTEAFF. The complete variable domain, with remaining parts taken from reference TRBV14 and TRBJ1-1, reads EAGVTQFPSHSVIEKGQTVTLRCDPISGHDNLYWYRRVMGKEIKFLLHFVKESKQDESGMPNNRFLAERTGGTYSTLKVQPAELEDSGVYFCASSQERNTEAFFGQGTRLTVV.

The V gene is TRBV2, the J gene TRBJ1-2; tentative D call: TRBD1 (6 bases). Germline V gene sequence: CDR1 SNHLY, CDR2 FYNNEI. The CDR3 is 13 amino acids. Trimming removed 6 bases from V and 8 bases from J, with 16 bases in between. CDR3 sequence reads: CASRARGSPGYTF. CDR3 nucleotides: TGTGCCAGCAGGGCCAGGGGCTCTCCCGGCTACACCTTC. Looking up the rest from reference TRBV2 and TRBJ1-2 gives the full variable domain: EPEVTQTPSHQVTQMGQEVILRCVPISNHLYFYWYRQILGQKVEFLVSFYNNEISEKSEIFDDQFSVERPDGSNFTLKIRSTKLEDSAMYFCASRARGSPGYTFGSGTRLTVV.

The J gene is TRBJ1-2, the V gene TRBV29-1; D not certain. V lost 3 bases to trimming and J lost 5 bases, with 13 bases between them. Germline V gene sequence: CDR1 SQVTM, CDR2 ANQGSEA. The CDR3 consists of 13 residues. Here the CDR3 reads CSVDWSGRYGYTF. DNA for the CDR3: TGCAGCGTTGATTGGTCGGGGAGGTATGGCTACACCTTC. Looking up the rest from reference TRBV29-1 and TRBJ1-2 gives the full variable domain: SAVISQKPSRDICQRGTSLTIQCQVDSQVTMMFWYRQQPGQSLTLIATANQGSEATYESGFVIDKFPISRPNLTFSTLTVSNMSPEDSSIYLCSVDWSGRYGYTFGSGTRLTVV.

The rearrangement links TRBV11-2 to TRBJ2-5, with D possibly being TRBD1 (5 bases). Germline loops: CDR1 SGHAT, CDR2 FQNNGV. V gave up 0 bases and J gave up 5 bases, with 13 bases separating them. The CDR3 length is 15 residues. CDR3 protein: CASSLDGRDGETQYF. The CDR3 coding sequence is TGTGCCAGCAGCTTAGATGGCAGGGATGGGGAGACCCAGTACTTC.

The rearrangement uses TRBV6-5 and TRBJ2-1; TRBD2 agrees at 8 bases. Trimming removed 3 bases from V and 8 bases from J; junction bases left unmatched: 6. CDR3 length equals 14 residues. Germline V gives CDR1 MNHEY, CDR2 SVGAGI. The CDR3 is CASSYWAGGHEQFF. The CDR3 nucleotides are TGTGCCAGCAGTTATTGGGCGGGAGGTCATGAGCAGTTCTTC.

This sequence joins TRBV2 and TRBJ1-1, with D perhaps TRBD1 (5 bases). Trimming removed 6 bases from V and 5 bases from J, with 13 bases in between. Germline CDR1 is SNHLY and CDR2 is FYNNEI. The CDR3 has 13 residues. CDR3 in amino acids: CASRTVAGTEAFF. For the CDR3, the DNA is TGTGCCAGCAGGACAGTTGCGGGGACTGAAGCTTTCTTT.

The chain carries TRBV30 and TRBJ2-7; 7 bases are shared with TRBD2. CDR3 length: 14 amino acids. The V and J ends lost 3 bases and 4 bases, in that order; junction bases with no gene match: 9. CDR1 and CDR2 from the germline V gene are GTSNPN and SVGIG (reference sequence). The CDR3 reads CAWSRLAGIYEQYF. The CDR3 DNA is TGTGCCTGGAGCCGATTAGCGGGTATATACGAGCAGTACTTC.

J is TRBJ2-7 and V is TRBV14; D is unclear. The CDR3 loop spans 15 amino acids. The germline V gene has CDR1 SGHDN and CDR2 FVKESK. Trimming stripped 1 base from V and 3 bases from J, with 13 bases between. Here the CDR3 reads CASSQATAMFYEQYF. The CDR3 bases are TGTGCCAGCAGCCAAGCTACAGCTATGTTCTACGAGCAGTACTTC. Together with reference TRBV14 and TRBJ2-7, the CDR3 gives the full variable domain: EAGVTQFPSHSVIEKGQTVTLRCDPISGHDNLYWYRRVMGKEIKFLLHFVKESKQDESGMPNNRFLAERTGGTYSTLKVQPAELEDSGVYFCASSQATAMFYEQYFGPGTRLTVT.